The 9 T cell receptor beta chains reported below all come from one sample, sequenced in a study of regulatory T cells in long-lasting Graves disease. Time point: newly diagnosed GD, antithyroid drugs for less than 3 months. TCR sequences were obtained from RNA taken from PBMCs. The TCR beta library used iRepertoire HTBI primers with Arm-PCR amplification of CDR3. Each CDR3 protein gets one entry after TCRdb re-called the multiplex PCR reads with MiXCR. Of over 350,000 distinct CDR3 sequences listed, approximately 15% were seen once; the top ten hold more than 15%. This sample was shared with a second study, whose subject was T cells in Graves' hyperthyroidism and ophthalmopathy.

The sample was peripheral blood mononuclear cells (PBMCs), taken at new diagnosis, from a patient treated with antithyroid drugs. The receptors shown here come from a woman between 45 and 60 years old with Graves disease.

Turning to this clonotype: This clone may be a read error of a much larger clone one base away. V usage is TRBV6-1 and J usage is TRBJ1-5, with D perhaps matching TRBD1 (5 bases). Germline lookup yields CDR1 MNHNS and CDR2 SASEGT. This CDR3 is built from 14 residues. CDR3 residues: CASSDRKGNQTQHF. In DNA form, the CDR3 reads TGTGCCAGCAGTGACCGAAAGGGGAATCAGACCCAGCATTTT.

There are many counts of this clonotype. The chain carries TRBV6-1 and TRBJ1-5; no firm D call. This CDR3 region has 16 residues. Per the germline V gene, CDR1 is MNHNS and CDR2 is SASEGT. The V and J ends lost 1 base and 1 base respectively, with 11 bases between them. The CDR3 DNA reads TGTGCCAGCAGTGAAGTTCCCCCGTCGAGCAATCAGCCCCAGCATTTT. This translates into CASSEVPPSSNQPQHF.

Details on this clonotype: This sequence may be a read error, since a much larger clone differs from it by one base. This chain uses TRBV28 with TRBJ2-4, with a weak D call TRBD1 (6 bases). CDR3 length equals 14 residues. Trimming stripped 7 bases from V and 6 bases from J, with 16 bases between. The germline CDR1 and CDR2 sequences are MDHEN and SYDVKM. CDR3 nucleotides: TGTGCCAGCAATCGCAGGGGTGGAAGAAACATTCAGTACTTC. Protein: CASNRRGGRNIQYF. Full variable domain (remainder filled in from reference TRBV28 and TRBJ2-4): DVKVTQSSRYLVKRTGEKVFLECVQDMDHENMFWYRQDPGLGLRLIYFSYDVKMKEKGDIPEGYSVSREKKERFSLILESASTNQTSMYLCASNRRGGRNIQYFGAGTRLSVL.

V gene TRBV7-9 combines with J gene TRBJ2-1; TRBD1 agrees at 7 bases. Germline lookup yields CDR1 SEHNR and CDR2 FQNEAQ (reference sequence). The trim removed 5 bases at V and 0 bases at J, leaving 4 bases unmatched. This CDR3 region has 15 residues. CDR3 in DNA: TGTGCCAGCAGCGCCAGGACAGGCTCCTACAATGAGCAGTTCTTC. It translates to CASSARTGSYNEQFF.

This clonotype was observed many times. This rearrangement joins TRBV6-5 to TRBJ2-7; perhaps TRBD2 as D (6 bases). V was pared by 3 bases and J by 1 base, with 13 bases between. The length of the CDR3 is 15 residues. From germline, CDR1 is MNHEY and CDR2 SVGAGI. The CDR3, as DNA: TGTGCCAGCAGTTATGACGGGAGTTGGTCCTACGAGCAGTACTTC. It is translated as CASSYDGSWSYEQYF.

In the case of this clonotype: This sequence may be a read error, since a much larger clone differs from it by one base. The CDR3 sequence is CAVSKTTRESTEAFF. The CDR3 bases are TGTGCCGTCAGCAAGACGACGAGAGAGAGCACTGAAGCTTTCTTT. The chain employs TRBV10-3 and TRBJ1-1; no reliable D call. The CDR3 has 15 amino acids. CDR1 is ENHRY and CDR2 is SYGVKD in the germline V gene.

The chain carries TRBV5-1 and TRBJ2-7; 8 bases map to TRBD1. CDR3 length equals 15 residues. V was clipped by 1 base and J by 3 bases; unmatched bases: 6. CDR1 and CDR2 from the germline V gene are SGHRS and YFSETQ. Here the CDR3 reads CASSLNRGAGYEQYF. DNA for the CDR3: TGCGCCAGCAGCTTGAACAGGGGGGCTGGCTACGAGCAGTACTTC.

A word on this clonotype: With a far larger clone one base away, a read error is the likely cause. The gene calls are TRBV12-3 or TRBV12-4 and TRBJ2-1; 8 nucleotides line up with TRBD2. Unmatched junction bases numbered 14, after V lost 5 bases and J lost 8 bases. There are 16 residues in the CDR3. CDR3 loop: CASSPSGSRVQYEQFF. The CDR3 DNA reads TGTGCCAGCAGTCCAAGCGGGAGTCGGGTTCAATATGAGCAGTTCTTC.

This clonotype was seen many times. This chain joins TRBV28 and TRBJ2-7, with 7 bases aligning to TRBD2. In germline, CDR1 is MDHEN, CDR2 SYDVKM. V lost 0 bases to trimming and J lost 2 bases; unmatched junction nucleotides: 13. The CDR3 runs 18 residues. The CDR3 sequence is CASSLWPPGLAGAYEQYF. The DNA of the CDR3 is TGTGCCAGCAGTTTATGGCCACCTGGGTTGGCGGGAGCCTACGAGCAGTACTTC.